This T cell receptor (beta chain) was retrieved from a study of a mutant IDH1 vaccine in newly diagnosed glioma. About the research overall: Patients got radiotherapy, temozolomide, or both beforehand, and most got both.

General observations from the study: Apparently unrelated to pseudoprogression were changes in the top peripheral T cell clonotypes.

Method: immunoSEQ multiplex PCR; TCRdb's copy keeps in-frame clones and lacks some. The sample holds about 59,000 clones, more than 85% seen once. This clone was counted between two and nine times. Its antigen is not identified. Time point described: baseline, week 1 (first vaccination visit). Noted treatment: pre-vaccination baseline after standard-of-care therapy. Germline V lookup: CDR1 MDHEN, CDR2 SYDVKM. The CDR3 runs to 12 residues. V was clipped by 5 bases and J by 5 bases, with 9 bases between them. The input for sequencing was PBMCs, taken from a glioma patient treated with radiotherapy, temozolomide or both. The receptor comes from a middle-aged man with glioma. The chain couples TRBV28 to TRBJ1-2; no definite D call. CDR3 region: CASSTYPYGYTF. As DNA, the CDR3 is TGTGCCAGCAGTACCTACCCATATGGCTACACCTTC.